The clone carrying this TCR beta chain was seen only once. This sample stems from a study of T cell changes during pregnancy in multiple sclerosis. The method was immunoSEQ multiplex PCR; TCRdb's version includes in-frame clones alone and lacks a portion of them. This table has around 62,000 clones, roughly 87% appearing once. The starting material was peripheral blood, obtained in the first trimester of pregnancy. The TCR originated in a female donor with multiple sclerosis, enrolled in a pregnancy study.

CDR3 amino acids: CASSKTGYNEKLFF. The DNA for the CDR3 is TGTGCCAGCAGTAAAACAGGGTACAATGAAAAACTGTTTTTT. The chain links TRBV28 to TRBJ1-4; a possible D gene is TRBD1 (6 bases). CDR3 length: 14 residues. Germline lookup yields CDR1 MDHEN and CDR2 SYDVKM. V was trimmed by 5 bases and J by 5 bases, leaving 12 bases between them.